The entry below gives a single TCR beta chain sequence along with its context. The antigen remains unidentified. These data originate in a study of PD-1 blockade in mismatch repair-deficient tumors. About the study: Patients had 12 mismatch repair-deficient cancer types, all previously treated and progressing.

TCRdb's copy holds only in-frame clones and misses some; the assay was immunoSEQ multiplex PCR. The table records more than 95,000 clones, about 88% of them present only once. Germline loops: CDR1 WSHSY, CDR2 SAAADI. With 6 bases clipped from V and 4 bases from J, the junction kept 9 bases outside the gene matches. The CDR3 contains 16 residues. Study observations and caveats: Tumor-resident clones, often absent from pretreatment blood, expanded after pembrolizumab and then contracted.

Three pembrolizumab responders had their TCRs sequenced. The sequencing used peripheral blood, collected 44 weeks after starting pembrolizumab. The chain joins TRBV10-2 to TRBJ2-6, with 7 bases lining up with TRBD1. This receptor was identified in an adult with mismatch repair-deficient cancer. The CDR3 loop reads CASSSTDRAGANVLTF. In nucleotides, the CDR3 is TGCGCCAGCAGCTCGACCGACAGGGCCGGGGCCAACGTCCTGACTTTC.